The 9 T cell receptor beta chains in this list originate from one sample, sequenced in a study of shared clonotypes between healthy human individuals. Profiling relied on immunoSEQ multiplex PCR, and the TCRdb table lists in-frame clones only, not all of them. The table lists 2.5 million or so clones, more than 90% of them singletons. Sequences were obtained from naive CD4+ T cells sorted from blood. Sample subset: CD45RA+ positively selected. The receptor set was obtained from a man between 18 and 35 years old in good health.

The chain employs TRBV30 and TRBJ1-5, with D maybe TRBD1 (5 bases). In germline, CDR1 is GTSNPN, CDR2 SVGIG (reference sequence). Trimming stripped 3 bases from V and 1 base from J, with 10 bases between. The CDR3 consists of 14 residues. This chain's CDR3 is CAWRPDKSNQPQHF. DNA for the CDR3: TGTGCCTGGAGGCCGGACAAGAGCAATCAGCCCCAGCATTTT.

Concerning this clone: Other DNA sequences in the same sample also yield this CDR3. In DNA, the CDR3 is TGTGCCATCAGTGAGAGCCTGGGGGAGACCCAGTACTTC. This codes for CAISESLGETQYF. V is TRBV10-3 and J is TRBJ2-5; no reliable D call. Trimming took 2 bases from V and 5 from J, leaving 9 bases between them. Germline assignment: CDR1 ENHRY and CDR2 SYGVKD. The CDR3 is made up of 13 amino acids.

This clone was seen once. CDR3 sequence reads: CASSPSREYGYTF. The CDR3, as DNA: TGTGCCAGCTCACCTTCGCGGGAATATGGCTACACCTTC. The genes are TRBV18 and TRBJ1-2; no firm D call. The V gene's germline CDR1 is KGHSH and CDR2 LQKENI. This CDR3 is 13 amino acids long. V lost 3 bases, J lost 5 bases, and 10 bases lay in between.

This clone occurred once. The chain links TRBV19 to TRBJ2-3; TRBD2 agrees at 12 bases. Unmatched junction bases numbered 7, after V lost 6 bases and J lost 3 bases. The germline gives CDR1 LNHDA, CDR2 SQIVND (reference sequence). The CDR3 is 16 amino acids. CDR3 sequence reads: CASSWDLAGGTDTQYF. The CDR3 nucleotides read TGTGCCAGTAGCTGGGACCTAGCGGGAGGGACAGATACGCAGTATTTT.

V is TRBV29-1 and J is TRBJ2-7; TRBD1 aligns across 8 bases. Losses at the gene ends were 3 bases for V and 5 bases for J; bases not matched to a gene: 15. The CDR3 is made up of 16 amino acids. The germline CDR1 and CDR2 sequences are SQVTM and ANQGSEA. The CDR3 is CSVEPSGTGGWNEQYF. In nucleotides, the CDR3 is TGCAGCGTTGAGCCCTCCGGGACAGGAGGGTGGAACGAGCAGTACTTC.

The V gene is TRBV6-6, the J gene TRBJ1-1; D uncertain. Between the trimmed V and J ends, which lost 3 bases and 1 base, there was a span of 6 bases. The V gene's germline CDR1 is MNHNY and CDR2 SVGAGI (reference sequence). CDR3 length: 13 residues. The CDR3 DNA reads TGTGCCAGCAGTTATGCACAGAACACTGAAGCTTTCTTT. Translating gives CASSYAQNTEAFF.

The CDR3 here is CASSELQGRETQYF. CDR3 DNA: TGTGCCAGTAGTGAACTTCAGGGGAGAGAGACCCAGTACTTC. The chain carries TRBV19 and TRBJ2-5; possible D gene TRBD1, 6 bases. The CDR3 is made up of 14 amino acids. V dropped 5 bases and J dropped 4 bases, with 14 bases sitting between them. The germline gives CDR1 LNHDA, CDR2 SQIVND (reference sequence).

CDR3 nucleotide sequence: TGTGCCAGCAGCCGGGCGAGTCTTATGGATGGCTATGGCTACACCTTC. As protein: CASSRASLMDGYGYTF. This sequence joins TRBV5-4 and TRBJ1-2; D not certain. V was shortened by 4 bases and J by 4 bases, with 20 bases between the two germline ends. Germline V gene lookup returns CDR1 SGHNT and CDR2 YYREEE (reference sequence). The CDR3 extends over 16 amino acids. The full variable domain, with the rest looked up from reference TRBV5-4 and TRBJ1-2, is ETGVTQSPTHLIKTRGQQVTLRCSSQSGHNTVSWYQQALGQGPQFIFQYYREEENGRGNFPPRFSGLQFPNYSSELNVNALELDDSALYLCASSRASLMDGYGYTFGSGTRLTVV.

J is TRBJ2-3 and V is TRBV6-1, with 11 positions matching TRBD2. CDR3 length: 16 amino acids. Unmatched junction bases numbered 4, after V lost 4 bases and J lost 1 base. The germline V gene encodes CDR1 MNHNS and CDR2 SASEGT. CDR3 sequence (DNA): TGTGCCAGCAGTGTTTTAGCGGGGGGGGGCACAGATACGCAGTATTTT. Residues: CASSVLAGGGTDTQYF.